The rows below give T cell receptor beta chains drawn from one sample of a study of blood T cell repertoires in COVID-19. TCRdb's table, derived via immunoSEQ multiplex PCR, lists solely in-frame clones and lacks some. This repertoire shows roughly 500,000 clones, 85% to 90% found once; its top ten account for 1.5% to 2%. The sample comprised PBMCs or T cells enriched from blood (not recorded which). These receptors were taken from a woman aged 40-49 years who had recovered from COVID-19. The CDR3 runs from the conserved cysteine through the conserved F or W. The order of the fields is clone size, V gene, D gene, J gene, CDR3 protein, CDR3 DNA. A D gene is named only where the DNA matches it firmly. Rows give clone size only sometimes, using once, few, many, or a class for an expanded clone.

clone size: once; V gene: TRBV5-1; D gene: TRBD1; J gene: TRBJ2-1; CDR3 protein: CASSKTPGGEQFF; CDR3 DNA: TGCGCCAGCAGCAAGACGCCAGGGGGAGAGCAGTTCTTC
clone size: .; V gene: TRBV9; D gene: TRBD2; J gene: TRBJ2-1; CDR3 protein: CASSGLAGGLGYNEQFF; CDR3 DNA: TGTGCCAGCAGTGGGCTAGCGGGAGGGTTGGGCTACAATGAGCAGTTCTTC
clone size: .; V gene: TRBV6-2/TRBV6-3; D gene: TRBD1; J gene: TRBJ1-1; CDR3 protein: CASSILGQGLVVAFF; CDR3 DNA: TGTGCCAGCAGTATCCTGGGACAGGGGCTGGTGGTGGCTTTCTTT
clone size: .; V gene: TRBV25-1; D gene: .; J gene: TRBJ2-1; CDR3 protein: CASSDLDLHNEQFF; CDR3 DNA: TGTGCCAGCAGTGACCTAGACTTACACAATGAGCAGTTCTTC
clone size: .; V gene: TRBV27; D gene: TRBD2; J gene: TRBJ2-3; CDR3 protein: CASSPYIAGGVDTQYF; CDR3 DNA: TGTGCCAGCAGTCCGTATATAGCGGGAGGGGTAGATACGCAGTATTTT
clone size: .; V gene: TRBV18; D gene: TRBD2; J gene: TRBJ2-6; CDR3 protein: CASSPRNRKISGSGANVLTF; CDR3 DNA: TGTGCCAGCTCACCTAGAAATCGGAAGATTAGCGGGAGTGGGGCCAACGTCCTGACTTTC
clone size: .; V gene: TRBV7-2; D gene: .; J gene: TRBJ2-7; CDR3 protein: CASSPTGVWSSYEQYF; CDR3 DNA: TGTGCCAGCAGCCCAACGGGGGTTTGGAGCTCCTACGAGCAGTACTTC
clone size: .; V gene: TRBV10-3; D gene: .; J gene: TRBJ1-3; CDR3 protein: CAISSTGNTIYF; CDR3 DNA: TGTGCCATCAGCTCCACAGGAAACACCATATATTTT
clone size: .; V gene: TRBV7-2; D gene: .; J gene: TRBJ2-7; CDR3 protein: CASSSHLAYEQYF; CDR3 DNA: TGTGCCAGCAGCTCCCATTTAGCCTACGAGCAGTACTTC
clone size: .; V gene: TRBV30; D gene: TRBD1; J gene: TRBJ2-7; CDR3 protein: CAWGPRTGIYEQYF; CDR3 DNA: TGTGCCTGGGGCCCCCGGACAGGAATCTACGAGCAGTACTTC
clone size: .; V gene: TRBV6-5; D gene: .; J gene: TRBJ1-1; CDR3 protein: CASTPSLGLNTEAFF; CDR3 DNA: TGTGCCAGCACCCCAAGCCTAGGCCTGAACACTGAAGCTTTCTTT
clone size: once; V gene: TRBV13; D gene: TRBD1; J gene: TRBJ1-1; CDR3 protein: CASSLGNRGPNTEAFF; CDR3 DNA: TGTGCCAGCAGCTTAGGAAACAGGGGGCCGAACACTGAAGCTTTCTTT
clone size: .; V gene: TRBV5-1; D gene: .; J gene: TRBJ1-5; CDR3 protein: CASSMDAGNQPQHF; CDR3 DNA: TGCGCCAGCAGCATGGACGCGGGTAATCAGCCCCAGCATTTT
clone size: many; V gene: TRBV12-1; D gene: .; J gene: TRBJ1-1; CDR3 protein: CASSFDYRRGAEAFF; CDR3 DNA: TGTGCCAGCAGCTTTGATTATCGGCGGGGCGCTGAAGCTTTCTTT
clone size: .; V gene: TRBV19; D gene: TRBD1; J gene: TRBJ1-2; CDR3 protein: CASSIGQGNYGYTF; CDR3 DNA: TGTGCCAGTAGTATAGGACAGGGTAACTATGGCTACACCTTC
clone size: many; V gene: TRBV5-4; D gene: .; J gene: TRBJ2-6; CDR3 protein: CASSFGGVSSGANVLTF; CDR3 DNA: TGTGCCAGCAGCTTCGGCGGCGTATCCTCTGGGGCCAACGTCCTGACTTTC
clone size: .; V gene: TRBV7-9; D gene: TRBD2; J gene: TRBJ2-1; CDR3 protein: CASSFGGVNEQFF; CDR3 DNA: TGTGCCAGCAGCTTCGGGGGGGTGAATGAGCAGTTCTTC
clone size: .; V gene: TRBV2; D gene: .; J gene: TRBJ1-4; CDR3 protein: CASSVRGTNEKLFF; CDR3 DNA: TGTGCCAGCAGTGTTAGGGGAACTAATGAAAAACTGTTTTTT
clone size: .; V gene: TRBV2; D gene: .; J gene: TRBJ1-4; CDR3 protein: CASSEWRLNEKLFF; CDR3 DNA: TGTGCCAGCAGTGAGTGGCGGTTAAATGAAAAACTGTTTTTT
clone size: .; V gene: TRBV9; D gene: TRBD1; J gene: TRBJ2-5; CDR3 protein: CASSAQDRGETQYF; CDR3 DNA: TGTGCCAGCAGCGCACAAGACAGGGGCGAGACCCAGTACTTC
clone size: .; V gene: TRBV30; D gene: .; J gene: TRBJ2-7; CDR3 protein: CAWSFGWPIEQYF; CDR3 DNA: TGTGCCTGGAGTTTTGGCTGGCCCATCGAGCAGTACTTC
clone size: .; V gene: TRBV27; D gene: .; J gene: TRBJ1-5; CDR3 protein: CASSDRFNQPQHF; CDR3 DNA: TGTGCCAGCAGCGACAGATTTAATCAGCCCCAGCATTTT
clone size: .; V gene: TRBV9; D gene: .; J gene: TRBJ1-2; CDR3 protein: CASSARQTYGYTF; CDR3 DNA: TGTGCCAGCAGCGCACGACAGACTTATGGCTACACCTTC
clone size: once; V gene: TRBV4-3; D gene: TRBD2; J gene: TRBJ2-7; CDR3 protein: CASSQDLTSGTYEQYF; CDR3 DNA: TGCGCCAGCAGCCAAGATTTGACTAGCGGGACCTACGAGCAGTACTTC
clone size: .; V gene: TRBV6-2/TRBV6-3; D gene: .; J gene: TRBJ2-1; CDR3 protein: CASSYGASAYNEQFF; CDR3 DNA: TGTGCCAGCAGTTACGGGGCTAGCGCTTACAATGAGCAGTTCTTC
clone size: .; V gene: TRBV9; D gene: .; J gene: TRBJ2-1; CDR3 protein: CASSVRLISGPSSYNEQFF; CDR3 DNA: TGTGCCAGCAGCGTCCGTCTTATAAGCGGACCCAGCTCCTACAATGAGCAGTTCTTC
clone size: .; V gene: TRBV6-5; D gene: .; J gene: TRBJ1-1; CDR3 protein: CASSYPRGSGYTEAFF; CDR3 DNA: TGTGCCAGCAGTTACCCTCGCGGGTCGGGGTACACTGAAGCTTTCTTT